Following are 12 T cell receptor beta chains from one sample sequenced in a study of blood T cell repertoires in COVID-19. Profiling relied on immunoSEQ multiplex PCR, and the TCRdb table lists in-frame clones only, not all of them. The repertoire holds roughly 200,000 clones, with 85% to 90% as singletons. Material: peripheral blood. The receptors come from a man in his fifties with acute or convalescent COVID-19.

The chain joins TRBV7-3 to TRBJ2-1; no firm D call. The CDR3 sequence is 14 residues long. V lost 2 bases and J 7 bases, leaving 12 bases between the germline ends. The germline gives CDR1 SGHTA, CDR2 FQGTGA. The CDR3 loop is CASSLQASANEQFF. The CDR3 DNA reads as TGTGCCAGCAGCTTACAAGCGTCGGCAAATGAGCAGTTCTTC.

V gene TRBV5-6 combines with J gene TRBJ1-1, with D unresolved. CDR3 length: 16 residues. V was cut by 1 base and J by 1 base, with 14 bases left in between. Per germline, CDR1 SGHDT and CDR2 YYEEEE. CDR3 nucleotides: TGTGCCAGCAGCTTGAGGTCTCTAGCCCCGAACACTGAAGCTTTCTTT. Translated, it gives CASSLRSLAPNTEAFF.

This chain connects TRBV19 to TRBJ2-4; 7 nucleotides match TRBD2. Germline V gives CDR1 LNHDA, CDR2 SQIVND (reference sequence). This CDR3 is 13 amino acids long. With V trimmed by 5 bases and J by 6 bases, 4 bases remained unmatched. Here the CDR3 DNA reads TGTGCCAGTAGTCGGGGGGTGGGAAACATTCAGTACTTC. Translation gives CASSRGVGNIQYF.

The gene calls are TRBV4-2 and TRBJ2-2; D is perhaps TRBD2 (6 bases). V lost 0 bases to trimming and J lost 7 bases, with 9 bases between them. CDR1 is LGHNA and CDR2 is YNFKEQ in the germline V gene. The CDR3 sequence is 14 residues long. CDR3 amino acids: CASSQDRTIGELFF. The CDR3 region has the DNA TGTGCCAGCAGCCAAGATAGGACTATCGGGGAGCTGTTTTTT.

The gene calls are TRBV18 and TRBJ2-1; 9 nucleotides match TRBD2. The CDR3 runs to 17 residues. Germline values: CDR1 KGHSH, CDR2 LQKENI. V was clipped by 5 bases and J by 8 bases; unmatched bases: 16. CDR3 sequence (DNA): TGTGCCAGCTCATACTCTCTCTTAGCGGGGGCTCGGGATGAGCAGTTCTTC. Translation: CASSYSLLAGARDEQFF.

The chain is built from TRBV10-3 and TRBJ1-5, with D possibly matching TRBD1 (6 bases). Germline V gene sequence: CDR1 ENHRY, CDR2 SYGVKD. The CDR3 has 12 amino acids. Trimming pared 5 bases from V and 10 bases from J, leaving 12 bases between. CDR3 region: CAISWEGGPQHF. CDR3 bases: TGTGCCATCAGTTGGGAGGGGGGACCCCAGCATTTT.

The gene calls are TRBV11-2 and TRBJ1-1; D not resolved. Germline loops: CDR1 SGHAT, CDR2 FQNNGV. V lost 5 bases and J 7 bases, leaving 11 bases between the germline ends. CDR3 length: 12 amino acids. CDR3 coding DNA: TGTGCCAGCAGCCCAGCGGGGAGTGAAGCTTTCTTT. It codes for CASSPAGSEAFF.

The chain joins TRBV2 to TRBJ2-1, with 7 bases lining up with TRBD2. The V and J ends lost 3 bases and 7 bases, in that order; junction bases with no gene match: 6. The CDR3 runs to 14 residues. The germline V gene encodes CDR1 SNHLY and CDR2 FYNNEI. This CDR3 is CASSEGRGGNEQFF. CDR3 nucleotide sequence: TGTGCCAGCAGTGAGGGGCGGGGAGGGAATGAGCAGTTCTTC.

The chain employs TRBV30 and TRBJ1-6; 7 nucleotides line up with TRBD1. CDR3 length equals 14 residues. J lost 13 bases, V lost 0 bases, and 9 bases had no gene match. CDR1 GTSNPN and CDR2 SVGIG come from the germline V gene (reference sequence). CDR3 sequence: CAWSVIGGIRPLHF. The DNA of the CDR3 is TGTGCCTGGAGTGTAATAGGGGGCATTAGGCCCCTCCACTTT.

This chain links TRBV29-1 with TRBJ2-4; weak D call: TRBD2 (5 bases). The CDR3 length is 16 residues. The V and J ends lost 4 bases and 0 bases respectively, with 16 bases between them. In germline, CDR1 is SQVTM, CDR2 ANQGSEA. The CDR3 DNA follows: TGCAGCGTTGGGGCGGGCGGCGGTATAGCCAAAAACATTCAGTACTTC. Its translation is CSVGAGGGIAKNIQYF.

The chain uses TRBV19 and TRBJ2-5; TRBD2 agrees at 10 bases. Germline loops: CDR1 LNHDA, CDR2 SQIVND (reference sequence). The CDR3 contains 16 residues. Trimming cost V 5 bases and J 5 bases; bases outside gene matches: 11. CDR3 nucleotides: TGTGCCAGTAGTCCCAGCCGACTAGCGGGTTTGGAGACCCAGTACTTC. This sequence encodes CASSPSRLAGLETQYF.

This chain connects TRBV4-1 to TRBJ1-2; no definite D call. Germline V gene sequence: CDR1 MGHRA, CDR2 YSYEKL. The CDR3 is 14 residues long. The V end lost 0 bases, the J end lost 8 bases, and 13 bases lay between the germline ends. CDR3 residues: CASSQESVGDGYTF. CDR3 nucleotides: TGCGCCAGCAGCCAAGAATCGGTGGGAGACGGCTACACCTTC.